The entry below describes one T cell receptor (beta chain). These data belong to a study of blood T cell repertoires in COVID-19. Overall study context: From the United States, Italy and Spain came samples of acute and convalescent COVID-19.

Per the original methods: Nucleated cell counts were estimated from reference gene primer amplification. The protocol was immunoSEQ multiplex PCR, while the TCRdb copy is restricted to in-frame clones and leaves out a portion. That table supplies the V and J calls and clone size; D and trimming were determined from the DNA. This sample has over 250,000 clones, with 70% to 90% found just once. The CDR3 runs 15 residues. V gave up 2 bases and J gave up 3 bases; unmatched junction bases: 5. Germline V gene data show CDR1 as SGHTA and CDR2 as FQGTGA. Sequencing was carried out using peripheral blood. The TCR sequence derives from a woman aged 65 to 85 with acute or convalescent COVID-19. The chain carries TRBV7-3 and TRBJ2-7, with 9 bases that match TRBD1. CDR3 in amino acids: CASSLGRGQGYEQYF. The CDR3 nucleotides read TGTGCCAGCAGCTTAGGGAGGGGACAGGGCTACGAGCAGTACTTC.